This T cell receptor beta chain was documented in a study of shared clonotypes between healthy human individuals. V trimming: 10 bases; J trimming: 5 bases; junction bases outside the gene matches: 14. CDR1 is ENHRY and CDR2 is SYGVKD in the germline V gene. CDR3 size: 15 residues. Roughly 200 ng DNA, tens of thousands of T cell genomes, went into each sorted-subset replicate PCR. Data came from immunoSEQ multiplex PCR; TCRdb stores just in-frame clones and leaves some out. The table shows millions of clones, with around 90% occurring only once. Remarks on this clone: The antigen remains undetermined.

General study points: Roughly 5% of naive CD4 clonotypes were shared across four donors. Some clonotypes were shared by all four sorted-subset donors, while others were not shared. The non-shared ones had lower generation probabilities than the shared ones.

Input material: naive CD4+ T cells sorted from blood. Subset described: CD45RA+ positively selected. The chain recombines TRBV10-3 with TRBJ2-3; 8 bases align to TRBD1. This sequence originates from a man in his late teens or twenties in good health. DNA of the CDR3: TGTGCCACTGAGGGGCAGGGGGCGCAGGGAGATACGCAGTATTTT. Its protein is CATEGQGAQGDTQYF.